This section outlines one T cell receptor (beta chain) sequence together with its context. Its antigen is not known. The investigators reverse transcribed all of the isolated RNA, so they sequenced expressed TCRB transcripts. Clones were sequenced by immunoSEQ multiplex PCR, and TCRdb holds only the in-frame ones, with some missing. The sample includes roughly 330,000 clones, approximately 10% of them seen just once. The data were taken from a study of beta chain features in type 1 diabetes. Whole-study results and caveats: Among all four CD4+ subsets, Type 1 diabetes patients had TCRB CDR3s that were moderately but significantly shorter. PCR might favor shorter templates, but any such skew would affect patients and controls equally.

Germline CDR1 reads SEHNR; CDR2 reads FQNEAQ (reference sequence). J gave up 4 bases and V 1 base, and 5 bases lay outside the gene matches. This CDR3 has 16 residues. The chain couples TRBV7-9 to TRBJ1-5; 9 bases map to TRBD1. Source material: naive CD4+ T cells from blood. The receptor was derived from a woman in her 30s in good health. CDR3 bases: TGTGCCAGCAGCTTAGGGGACAGGGATCCAAATCAGCCCCAGCATTTT. This codes for CASSLGDRDPNQPQHF.